These T cell receptor beta chains were read from a single sample in a study of high-grade serous ovarian cancer treatment subgroups. Sequenced by immunoSEQ multiplex PCR; TCRdb stores in-frame clones only, minus some. This sample has about 2,000 clones; more than 65% occur once, and the top ten carry over 8.5%. The sample consisted of tumor tissue. The origin of the receptors is a human donor with high-grade serous ovarian cancer. Both conserved end residues are part of each CDR3. Each record gives: J gene, V gene, D gene, clone size, CDR3 DNA, CDR3 protein. The D gene is left open where the match is weak. A clone size is listed for some rows: how often the clone was seen (once, few, many), or a class if it is expanded.

TRBJ1-6,TRBV9,-,-,TGTGCCAGCAGCGTAGACAGGAGGGATTCACCCCTCCACTTT,CASSVDRRDSPLHF
TRBJ2-1,TRBV7-2,TRBD1,-,TGTGCCAGCAGCTTAAACCCACTGACAGGGGGAGAGCAGTTCTTC,CASSLNPLTGGEQFF
TRBJ1-6,TRBV7-9,-,few,TGTGCCAGCAGCCCGACAAACCCTGGTAATTCACCCCTCCACTTT,CASSPTNPGNSPLHF
TRBJ1-2,TRBV6-5,TRBD1,-,TGTGCCAGCAGACCCGGGACAGGGCCATATCATGGCTACACCTTC,CASRPGTGPYHGYTF
TRBJ1-1,TRBV10-1,-,-,TGCGCCCTGGGGGACACTGAAGCTTTCTTT,CALGDTEAFF
TRBJ1-5,TRBV7-8,-,-,TGTGCCAGCAGCTTAGATGGGGTTTCGGACCAGCCCCAGCATTTT,CASSLDGVSDQPQHF
TRBJ2-5,TRBV7-2,-,-,TGTGCCAGCAGGCAGACGGAGACCCAGTACTTC,CASRQTETQYF
TRBJ1-1,TRBV27,-,-,TGTGCCAGCAGTTCGGGGGGCTATGAAGCTTTCTTT,CASSSGGYEAFF
TRBJ2-7,TRBV7-9,TRBD1,-,TGTGCCAGCAGCTTAGGGACAGGGTCATACGAGCAGTACTTC,CASSLGTGSYEQYF
TRBJ2-3,TRBV7-2,TRBD2,-,TGTGCCAGCAGCGCACCTAGCGGGGGGATCGCTACGCAGTATTTT,CASSAPSGGIATQYF
TRBJ1-2,TRBV19,-,-,TGTGCCAGTAGTATTCAAGCTAACTATGGCTACACCTTC,CASSIQANYGYTF
TRBJ2-1,TRBV12-5,TRBD2,-,TGTGCTAGTGGTCGGGGGGGGAGATACAATGAGCAGTTCTTC,CASGRGGRYNEQFF
TRBJ2-2,TRBV6-5,-,-,TGTGCCAGCAGGGTAGCCGGGGGCGGGGAGCTGTTTTTT,CASRVAGGGELFF
TRBJ1-2,TRBV9,TRBD1,once,TGTGCCAGCAGCGGAAACAGGGGAATTGGCTATGGCTACACCTTC,CASSGNRGIGYGYTF
TRBJ2-3,TRBV7-9,TRBD1,-,TGTGCCAGCAGCTTAGATGACAGGGTCGGCATGGGTACGCAGTATTTT,CASSLDDRVGMGTQYF
TRBJ2-7,TRBV7-2,TRBD2,-,TGTGCCAGCAGCCCCCAAGCCCGGACTAGCGTCGCCTACGAGCAGTACTTC,CASSPQARTSVAYEQYF
TRBJ2-7,TRBV4-2,TRBD1,-,TGTGCCAGCAGCCAGGGAACTCAGGGGGTCTCCTACGAGCAGTACTTC,CASSQGTQGVSYEQYF
TRBJ2-2,TRBV30,TRBD1,-,TGTGCCTGGGATACAGGGGGAGGCACCGGGGAGCTGTTTTTT,CAWDTGGGTGELFF
TRBJ2-3,TRBV5-4,-,once,TGTGCCAGCAGCTTGGCCATTGGTGGCGGCACCGATAGCACAGATACGCAGTATTTT,CASSLAIGGGTDSTDTQYF
TRBJ2-2,TRBV7-9,TRBD1,few,TGTGCCAGCAGCTTATTCCGACAGGGTTCTGGGGAGCTGTTTTTT,CASSLFRQGSGELFF
TRBJ1-1,TRBV27,-,few,TGTGCCAGCAGCCTGGGCAGGTACAGCACTGAAGCTTTCTTT,CASSLGRYSTEAFF
TRBJ2-7,TRBV7-2,-,-,TGTGCCAGCAGCTTAGGGGGGGGGCTGTACGAGCAGTACTTC,CASSLGGGLYEQYF
TRBJ1-5,TRBV27,TRBD1,-,TGTGCCAGCAGTCCACAGGGGAGGGGGCAGCCCCAGCATTTT,CASSPQGRGQPQHF
TRBJ1-2,TRBV19,-,-,TGTGCCAGTAGTTCCTCGATCCTGAGGGGCTACACCTTC,CASSSSILRGYTF
TRBJ2-3,TRBV5-1,TRBD2,once,TGCGCCAGCAGCTTGGGTCGGACTAGCGGCTTCACAGATACGCAGTATTTT,CASSLGRTSGFTDTQYF
TRBJ1-2,TRBV29-1,-,-,TGCAGCGTTGAAGATCGGGTGGGGGGCAACTATGGCTACACCTTC,CSVEDRVGGNYGYTF
TRBJ2-7,TRBV30,-,-,TGTGCCTGGAGTCCGCAGAGAAACGAGCAGTACTTC,CAWSPQRNEQYF
TRBJ1-1,TRBV2,-,-,TGTGCCAGCAGAGACCCAGGGGAGGGCAGGACTGAAGCTTTCTTT,CASRDPGEGRTEAFF
TRBJ2-7,TRBV11-2,TRBD1,-,TGTGCCAGCAGCTATTCTAGGACAGGGGGGACCTACGAGCAGTACTTC,CASSYSRTGGTYEQYF
TRBJ2-3,TRBV5-1,-,once,TGCGCCAGCAGATTGGGACAAAGCACAGATACGCAGTATTTT,CASRLGQSTDTQYF
TRBJ2-3,TRBV6-5,-,-,TGTGCCAGCAGTTACAGTCTGTACACAGATACGCAGTATTTT,CASSYSLYTDTQYF
TRBJ2-3,TRBV13,TRBD2,-,TGTGCCAGCAGCTTAAGGCTAGCGGGAGGGCCTGGCACAGATACGCAGTATTTT,CASSLRLAGGPGTDTQYF
TRBJ2-3,TRBV7-9,-,-,TGTGCCAGCAGTCCGCCTTATTTTGGGGGCACAGATACGCAGTATTTT,CASSPPYFGGTDTQYF
TRBJ2-7,TRBV6-9,TRBD2,-,TGTGCCAGCAGTCCCGGGGGGAGCTCCTACGAGCAGTACTTC,CASSPGGSSYEQYF
TRBJ2-3,TRBV4-3,TRBD2,-,TGCGCCAGCAGCCAAGGTGCGGGAGGAGGTACGCAGTATTTT,CASSQGAGGGTQYF
TRBJ1-1,TRBV7-9,-,-,TGTGCCAGCAGCTGGGGGAACACTGAAGCTTTCTTT,CASSWGNTEAFF
TRBJ1-1,TRBV7-2,-,-,TGTGCCAGCAGCTTAGTAGGGATACCGACGAACACTGAAGCTTTCTTT,CASSLVGIPTNTEAFF
TRBJ2-7,TRBV28,TRBD1,-,TGTGCCAGCAGTCGGACAGGGGGCGCCTACGAGCAGTACTTC,CASSRTGGAYEQYF
TRBJ2-5,TRBV27,-,-,TGTGCCAGCAGTTTAGTCAGTTCTGGAGAGACCCAGTACTTC,CASSLVSSGETQYF
TRBJ2-5,TRBV10-3,TRBD2,-,TGTGCCATCAGGCCCAGCGGGGGGGTGGGCAACCAAGAGACCCAGTACTTC,CAIRPSGGVGNQETQYF
TRBJ2-2,TRBV27,-,-,TGTGCCAGCAGTTTTAGTACCCTGATAGCCGGGGAGCTGTTTTTT,CASSFSTLIAGELFF
TRBJ2-5,TRBV18,TRBD2,-,TGTGCCAGCTCACCTAGCGGGGGACCGCCCCAACAAGAGACCCAGTACTTC,CASSPSGGPPQQETQYF
TRBJ2-7,TRBV6-5,-,once,TGTGCCAGCAGTTCGGGGCCTCTAGGCGAGCAGTACTTC,CASSSGPLGEQYF
TRBJ2-3,TRBV19,TRBD1,-,TGTGCCAGTACCCGATGGGGCAGGGGGAGTACGCAGTATTTT,CASTRWGRGSTQYF
TRBJ1-2,TRBV7-8,-,-,TGTGCCAGCAGCTTTAAGGGCCCCAACTATGGCTACACCTTC,CASSFKGPNYGYTF
TRBJ2-5,TRBV5-5,TRBD2,few,TGTGCCAGCAGCCCAATCTGGACTAGCGGGCAAGAGACCCAGTACTTC,CASSPIWTSGQETQYF
TRBJ2-7,TRBV27,-,large,TGTGCCAGCAGTACCAGGACATCCTACGAGCAGTACTTC,CASSTRTSYEQYF
TRBJ1-2,TRBV5-4,-,-,TGTGCCAGCAGCTTGCCGGGGACCTATGGCTACACCTTC,CASSLPGTYGYTF
TRBJ2-2,TRBV9,-,few,TGTGCCAGCAGCCCCCCGGTAGGGGCGAACGGGGAGCTGTTTTTT,CASSPPVGANGELFF
TRBJ1-5,TRBV6-1,-,few,TGTGCCAGCCGGAGTAATCAGCCCCAGCATTTT,CASRSNQPQHF
TRBJ2-5,TRBV11-2,-,-,TGTGCCAGCACTCAGAACCAAGAGACCCAGTACTTC,CASTQNQETQYF
TRBJ1-1,TRBV9,-,-,TGTGCCAGCAGCGTAGCCCCACAAGCCGACACTGAAGCTTTCTTT,CASSVAPQADTEAFF
TRBJ1-5,TRBV6-7,TRBD1,-,TGTGCCAGCAGTTGCCCGGGACAGGCCCCTAATAGCAATCAGCCCCAGCATTTT,CASSCPGQAPNSNQPQHF
TRBJ1-1,TRBV5-4,-,-,TGTGCCAGCAGCCTGCAGAGGATGAACACTGAAGCTTTCTTT,CASSLQRMNTEAFF
TRBJ2-1,TRBV7-2,-,few,TGTGCCAGCAGCTTAGGGGCCGGGACAAACCAGTTCTTC,CASSLGAGTNQFF
TRBJ2-1,TRBV7-7,TRBD1,few,TGTGCTAGCAGCCGAGCAGGGGGCTCCTACAATGAGCAGTTCTTC,CASSRAGGSYNEQFF
TRBJ1-2,TRBV27,-,large,TGTGCCAGCAGTTCCTCCACGGGATACTATGGCTACACCTTC,CASSSSTGYYGYTF
TRBJ1-6,TRBV27,-,-,TGTGCCAGCAGTTTTGCGCCGTCAAGATATAGCTCCTATAATTCACCCCTCCACTTT,CASSFAPSRYSSYNSPLHF